A single T cell receptor beta chain is shown here with its context. Sequenced patients had shown CD8+CD57+ cell expansion by flow cytometry. TCR beta VDJ and CDR3 profiling used genomic DNA as template. From the reads, TCRdb called clonotypes with MiXCR, one entry per CDR3 protein. The table includes 180,000 or so distinct CDR3 sequences, 50% to 65% detected once. The sample originates from a study of CD8+CD57+ T cells in acquired aplastic anemia. With V trimmed by 5 bases and J by 4 bases, 9 bases remained unmatched. This CDR3 has 16 residues. Germline V CDR1 and CDR2: SGHVT, SQSDAQ. The genes are TRBV7-4 and TRBJ2-2; 8 bases fit TRBD1. Input material: sorted CD4+, CD8+, or CD8+CD57+ T cells (not recorded which) from PBMCs. The TCR sequence derives from a human donor with aplastic anemia. The CDR3 protein is CASSPQGGRGTGELFF. CDR3 bases: TGTGCCAGCAGCCCACAGGGGGGCCGGGGCACCGGGGAGCTGTTTTTT.